This T cell receptor beta chain was profiled in a study of post-analysis software for immune sequencing data. Overall study context: Recorded subtypes: relapsing-remitting, secondary progressive, progressive-relapsing; some patients unannotated.

Tagging with unique molecular identifiers was a feature of the TCR beta cDNA libraries. Roughly 470,000 cDNA molecules came from about 1 to 10 million T cells. TCRdb passed the PCR reads through MiXCR, listing each CDR3 protein once. The table has approximately 730,000 distinct CDR3 sequences, 25% to 30% seen once. Comment on this clonotype: Its target is unknown.

General observations from the study: Strong co-clustering by F measure linked samples that shared a preparation batch. Multiple sclerosis patients had significantly lower normalized Chao1 diversity than controls. Patients showed TRBV5-6, TRBV5-1 and TRBV20-1 among 4 or 5 TRBV segments more frequent than in controls.

Trimming removed 2 bases at V and 0 bases at J, with 17 bases between. Germline CDR1 reads SGHRS; CDR2 reads YFSETQ. This CDR3 is built from 17 residues. The receptor was isolated from a girl between 10 and 17 years old with multiple sclerosis. Sequencing used blood. The genes are TRBV5-1 and TRBJ1-1; D possibly corresponds to TRBD1 (5 bases). The CDR3 region is CASSFRTPRTLNTEAFF. The CDR3 bases are TGCGCCAGCAGCTTTCGGACACCGAGAACTTTGAACACTGAAGCTTTCTTT.